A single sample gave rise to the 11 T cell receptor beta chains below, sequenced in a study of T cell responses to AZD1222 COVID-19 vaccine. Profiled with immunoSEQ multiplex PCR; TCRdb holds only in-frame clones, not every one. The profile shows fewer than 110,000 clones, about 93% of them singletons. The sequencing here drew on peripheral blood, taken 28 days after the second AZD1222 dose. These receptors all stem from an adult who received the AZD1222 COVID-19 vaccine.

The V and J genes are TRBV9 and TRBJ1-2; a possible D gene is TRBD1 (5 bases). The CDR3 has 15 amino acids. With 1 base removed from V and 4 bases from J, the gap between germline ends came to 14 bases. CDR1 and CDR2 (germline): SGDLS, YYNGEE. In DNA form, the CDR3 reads TGTGCCAGCAGCGTAAGGGCAGGGCCACTCTATGGCTACACCTTC. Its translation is CASSVRAGPLYGYTF.

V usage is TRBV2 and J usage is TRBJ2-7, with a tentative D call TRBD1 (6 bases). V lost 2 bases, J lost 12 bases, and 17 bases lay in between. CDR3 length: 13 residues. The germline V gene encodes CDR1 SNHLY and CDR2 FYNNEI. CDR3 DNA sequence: TGTGCCAGCAGTGAATCACGGGACATGTGGGGGTACTTC. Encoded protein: CASSESRDMWGYF.

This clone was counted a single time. The DNA for the CDR3 is TGTGCCAGCAGCCAAGTTTTAGCGGGAGGAGCCTCCTACGAGCAGTACTTC. Amino acids: CASSQVLAGGASYEQYF. The chain uses TRBV3-1 (or the pseudogene TRBV3-2) and TRBJ2-7, with TRBD2 matching 10 bases. Trimming took 1 base from V and 0 from J; bases not matched to a gene: 6. CDR1 and CDR2 from the germline V gene are LGHDT and YNNKEL (reference sequence). The CDR3 is 17 residues long.

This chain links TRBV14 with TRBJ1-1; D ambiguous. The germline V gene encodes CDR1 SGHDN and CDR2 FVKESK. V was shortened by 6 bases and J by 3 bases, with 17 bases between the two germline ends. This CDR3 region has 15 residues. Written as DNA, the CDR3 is TGTGCCAGCAGTTTGATGACCGGGCGTTACACTGAAGCTTTCTTT. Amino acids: CASSLMTGRYTEAFF.

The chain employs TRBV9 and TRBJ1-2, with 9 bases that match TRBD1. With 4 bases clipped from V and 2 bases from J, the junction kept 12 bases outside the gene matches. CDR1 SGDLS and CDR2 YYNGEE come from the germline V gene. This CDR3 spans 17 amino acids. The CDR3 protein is CASSPGTGTGGNYGYTF. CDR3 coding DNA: TGTGCCAGCAGCCCTGGGACAGGAACAGGGGGCAACTATGGCTACACCTTC.

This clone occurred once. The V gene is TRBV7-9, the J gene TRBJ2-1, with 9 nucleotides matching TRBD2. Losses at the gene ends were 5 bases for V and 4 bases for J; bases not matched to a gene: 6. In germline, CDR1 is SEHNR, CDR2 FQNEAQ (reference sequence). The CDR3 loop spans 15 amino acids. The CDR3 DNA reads TGTGCCAGCAGCGATAGCGGGGGAGATTACAATGAGCAGTTCTTC. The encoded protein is CASSDSGGDYNEQFF.

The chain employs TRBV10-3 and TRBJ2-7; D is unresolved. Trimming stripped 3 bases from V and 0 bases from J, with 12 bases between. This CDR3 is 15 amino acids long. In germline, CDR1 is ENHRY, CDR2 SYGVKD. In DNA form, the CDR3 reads TGTGCCATCAGTGACCCCGACAACCGCTCCTACGAGCAGTACTTC. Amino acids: CAISDPDNRSYEQYF.

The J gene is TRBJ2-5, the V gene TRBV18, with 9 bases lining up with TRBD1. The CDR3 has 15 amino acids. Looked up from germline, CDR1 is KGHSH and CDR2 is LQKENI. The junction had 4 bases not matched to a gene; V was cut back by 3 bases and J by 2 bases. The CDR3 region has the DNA TGTGCCAGCTCACCTACCGGGACAGGGCAAGAGACCCAGTACTTC. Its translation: CASSPTGTGQETQYF.

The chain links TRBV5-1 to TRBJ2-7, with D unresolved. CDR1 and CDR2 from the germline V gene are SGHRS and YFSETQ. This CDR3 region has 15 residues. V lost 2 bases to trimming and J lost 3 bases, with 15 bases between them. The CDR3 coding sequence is TGCGCCAGCAGCTTCTCGCCCGGACCCTACTACGAGCAGTACTTC. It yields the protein CASSFSPGPYYEQYF.

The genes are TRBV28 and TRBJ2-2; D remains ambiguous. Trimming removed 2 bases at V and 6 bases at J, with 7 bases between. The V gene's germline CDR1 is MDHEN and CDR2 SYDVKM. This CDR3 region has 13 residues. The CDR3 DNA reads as TGTGCCAGCAGTTTAAGGTGGGCCGGGGAGCTGTTTTTT. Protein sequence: CASSLRWAGELFF.

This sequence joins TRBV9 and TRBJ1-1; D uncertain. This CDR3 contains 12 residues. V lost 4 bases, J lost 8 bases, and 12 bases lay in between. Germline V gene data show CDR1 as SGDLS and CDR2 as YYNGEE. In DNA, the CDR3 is TGTGCCAGCAGCACTTCGACGGAAGAAGCTTTCTTT. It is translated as CASSTSTEEAFF. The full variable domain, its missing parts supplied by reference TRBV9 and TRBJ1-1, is DSGVTQTPKHLITATGQRVTLRCSPRSGDLSVYWYQQSLDQGLQFLIQYYNGEERAKGNILERFSAQQFPDLHSELNLSSLELGDSALYFCASSTSTEEAFFGQGTRLTVV.